One sample yielded the 25 T cell receptor beta chains listed below, sequenced in a study of blood T cell repertoires in COVID-19. The method was immunoSEQ multiplex PCR; TCRdb's version includes in-frame clones alone and lacks a portion of them. Here the sample spans some 260,000 clones, more than 85% being singletons. Sequencing was done on a sample of PBMCs or T cells enriched from blood (not recorded which). Source of these receptors: a man in his forties or fifties who had recovered from COVID-19.

V is TRBV21-1 and J is TRBJ2-7; TRBD2 reflects the table's D call only, with no check against the DNA. TRBV21-1 is termed a pseudogene. This CDR3 is built from 13 residues. CDR3 loop: CASSNGDYYEQYF. The CDR3 region has the DNA TGTGCCAGCAGCAATGGGGACTACTACGAGCAGTACTTC.

In its sample, this clone was seen once. In nucleotides, the CDR3 is TGTGCCAGCAGCTTGGGTGACAGGGCGGCCGGGGCCAACGTCCTGACTTTC. This translates into CASSLGDRAAGANVLTF. The rearrangement joins TRBV5-4 to TRBJ2-6; 7 bases map to TRBD1. CDR1 is SGHNT, CDR2 YYREEE, per germline (reference sequence). After removal of 0 bases from V and 4 bases from J, the junction contained 7 bases not matched to a gene. The CDR3 spans 17 residues.

The rearrangement joins TRBV5-8 to TRBJ1-4; 12 positions agree with TRBD1. The CDR3 loop spans 17 amino acids. J lost 2 bases, V lost 4 bases, and 6 bases had no gene match. In germline, CDR1 is SGHTS, CDR2 YDEGEE. CDR3 DNA sequence: TGTGCCAGCAGCGAAGGGGACAGGGGGCAGACTAATGAAAAACTGTTTTTT. This sequence encodes CASSEGDRGQTNEKLFF.

The V call is TRBV7-2, the J call TRBJ1-4, with D tentatively TRBD1 (6 bases). The CDR3 contains 15 residues. Per the germline V gene, CDR1 is SGHTA and CDR2 is FQGNSA. Trimming took 2 bases from V and 8 from J, leaving 15 bases between them. The CDR3 coding sequence is TGTGCCAGCAGCTTAATGTGGGGGGGCAGGGAAAAACTGTTTTTT. Protein: CASSLMWGGREKLFF.

This chain links TRBV18 with TRBJ2-6; D unresolved. V dropped 6 bases and J dropped 4 bases, with 16 bases sitting between them. CDR1 KGHSH and CDR2 LQKENI come from the germline V gene. The length of the CDR3 is 16 residues. The CDR3 nucleotides are TGTGCCAGCTCCGTACTCGTGTCTTCCGGGGCCAACGTCCTGACTTTC. Translating gives CASSVLVSSGANVLTF.

The chain carries TRBV11-2 and TRBJ1-1; 8 bases are shared with TRBD1. V gave up 4 bases and J gave up 3 bases; unmatched junction bases: 4. In germline, CDR1 is SGHAT, CDR2 FQNNGV. This CDR3 has 14 residues. CDR3 DNA sequence: TGTGCCAGCAGCTGGACAGGGAGGGACACTGAAGCTTTCTTT. Translated: CASSWTGRDTEAFF. The complete variable domain, with remaining parts taken from reference TRBV11-2 and TRBJ1-1, reads EAGVAQSPRYKIIEKRQSVAFWCNPISGHATLYWYQQILGQGPKLLIQFQNNGVVDDSQLPKDRFSAERLKGVDSTLKIQPAKLEDSAVYLCASSWTGRDTEAFFGQGTRLTVV.

The gene calls are TRBV3-1 (or the pseudogene TRBV3-2) and TRBJ2-7; 7 bases agree with TRBD1. Germline V CDR1 and CDR2: LGHDT, YNNKEL (reference sequence). This CDR3 is 16 amino acids long. V dropped 0 bases and J dropped 0; count of bases not matched to a gene: 5. CDR3 bases: TGTGCCAGCAGCCAAGATTTGGCAGGGGGCTCCTACGAGCAGTACTTC. This gives the protein CASSQDLAGGSYEQYF.

CDR3 bases: TGTGCCAGCAGTGAACGTCCCGAGAACTATGGCTACACCTTC. Protein sequence: CASSERPENYGYTF. This chain links TRBV2 with TRBJ1-2; D ambiguous. There are 14 residues in the CDR3. Germline assignment: CDR1 SNHLY and CDR2 FYNNEI. V lost 2 bases and J 2 bases, leaving 9 bases between the germline ends.

This sequence joins TRBV28 and TRBJ2-1; TRBD2 agrees at 9 bases. Unmatched junction bases numbered 11, after V lost 3 bases and J lost 14 bases. Germline loops: CDR1 MDHEN, CDR2 SYDVKM. The CDR3 consists of 14 residues. For the CDR3, the DNA is TGTGCCAGCAGTTTCTTTGCGGGAGGGCTGTACAAGTTCTTC. Its translation is CASSFFAGGLYKFF.

The chain joins TRBV5-6 to TRBJ1-2; D gene unclear. The CDR3 extends over 16 amino acids. Trimming took off 7 bases at V and 4 bases at J, with 23 bases between the two ends. Germline CDR1 is SGHDT and CDR2 is YYEEEE. In DNA form, the CDR3 reads TGTGCCAGCGCCGGGAGAGCTAAGACCGCATCCTATGGCTACACCTTC. Protein sequence: CASAGRAKTASYGYTF.

CDR3 nucleotide sequence: TGTGCCAGCAGCCCGCACATGGCCTACGAGCAGTACTTC. This encodes CASSPHMAYEQYF. The chain carries TRBV9 and TRBJ2-7, with D unresolved. The germline V gene has CDR1 SGDLS and CDR2 YYNGEE. The ends were cut back, 4 bases at V and 2 bases at J, with 10 bases in the middle. The CDR3 has 13 amino acids.

CDR3 DNA sequence: TGTGCCAGTAGTATTTTACTAGCGGGAGACTTTGAGCAGTTCTTC. It translates to CASSILLAGDFEQFF. The chain links TRBV19 to TRBJ2-1, with 11 bases lining up with TRBD2. Germline assignment: CDR1 LNHDA and CDR2 SQIVND (reference sequence). This CDR3 spans 15 amino acids. V was clipped by 3 bases and J by 9 bases; unmatched bases: 7.

The chain has TRBV19 and TRBJ2-5; TRBD1 agrees at 9 bases. Germline V gives CDR1 LNHDA, CDR2 SQIVND (reference sequence). V shed 2 bases and J 5 bases; nucleotides not matched to a gene: 12. CDR3 length equals 17 residues. The CDR3 reads CASSIKAFGTGQETQYF. CDR3 in DNA: TGTGCCAGTAGTATAAAGGCTTTTGGGACAGGGCAGGAGACCCAGTACTTC.

J is TRBJ2-1 and V is TRBV6-1; TRBD2 agrees at 9 bases. Trimming took 2 bases from V and 0 from J; bases not matched to a gene: 5. Germline assignment: CDR1 MNHNS and CDR2 SASEGT. The CDR3 length is 17 residues. The CDR3 loop reads CASSELAGAFSYNEQFF. CDR3 coding DNA: TGTGCCAGCAGTGAATTAGCGGGGGCCTTCTCCTACAATGAGCAGTTCTTC.

The chain combines TRBV5-4 with TRBJ1-4; 8 nucleotides match TRBD1. The trim removed 4 bases at V and 7 bases at J, leaving 9 bases unmatched. CDR3 length: 15 residues. Germline lookup yields CDR1 SGHNT and CDR2 YYREEE (reference sequence). The CDR3 here is CASSTQDRVGEKLFF. The CDR3 DNA follows: TGTGCCAGCAGCACCCAGGACAGGGTCGGTGAAAAACTGTTTTTT.

The V and J genes are TRBV19 and TRBJ2-5, with D possibly TRBD2 on 6 matching bases. Germline-derived CDR1 and CDR2 are LNHDA and SQIVND (reference sequence). This CDR3 is built from 13 residues. V was pared by 5 bases and J by 2 bases, with 9 bases between. CDR3 loop: CASSSLAQETQYF. In DNA form, the CDR3 reads TGTGCCAGTAGTTCCCTAGCGCAAGAGACCCAGTACTTC. Supplemented by reference TRBV19 and TRBJ2-5, the full variable domain reads DGGITQSPKYLFRKEGQNVTLSCEQNLNHDAMYWYRQDPGQGLRLIYYSQIVNDFQKGDIAEGYSVSREKKESFPLTVTSAQKNPTAFYLCASSSLAQETQYFGPGTRLLVL.

V gene TRBV9 combines with J gene TRBJ2-3; no clear D. CDR1 is SGDLS, CDR2 YYNGEE, per germline. The CDR3 totals 14 residues. Between the trimmed V and J ends, which lost 0 bases and 0 bases, there was a span of 5 bases. The CDR3 nucleotides read TGTGCCAGCAGCGTAGTCCCTAGCACAGATACGCAGTATTTT. The encoded protein is CASSVVPSTDTQYF.

This clone was observed a handful of times. V is TRBV6-6 and J is TRBJ1-2; weak D call: TRBD1 (6 bases). Germline V gives CDR1 MNHNY, CDR2 SVGAGI (reference sequence). Trimming pared 5 bases from V and 3 bases from J, leaving 10 bases between. The CDR3 has 13 amino acids. CDR3 sequence: CASSKQGYYGYTF. Here the CDR3 DNA reads TGTGCCAGCAGTAAACAGGGATACTATGGCTACACCTTC.

The J gene is TRBJ2-3, the V gene TRBV27; 7 bases fit TRBD1. The CDR3 extends over 16 amino acids. CDR1 and CDR2 from the germline V gene are MNHEY and SMNVEV (reference sequence). Trimming removed 5 bases from V and 0 bases from J; junction bases left unmatched: 8. CDR3 loop: CASSRSGTVSTDTQYF. The CDR3 DNA follows: TGTGCCAGCAGTCGCTCGGGGACAGTGAGCACAGATACGCAGTATTTT.

V gene TRBV9 combines with J gene TRBJ2-7, with 7 bases aligning to TRBD2. CDR1 and CDR2 from the germline V gene are SGDLS and YYNGEE. The CDR3 has 12 residues. The J segment lost 6 bases and the V segment lost 3 bases, leaving 3 bases of the junction unmatched. In DNA form, the CDR3 reads TGTGCCAGCAGCGGCGGGAGCGCCGAGCAGTACTTC. Translating it yields CASSGGSAEQYF. Using reference TRBV9 and TRBJ2-7 for the parts outside the CDR3, the full variable domain is DSGVTQTPKHLITATGQRVTLRCSPRSGDLSVYWYQQSLDQGLQFLIQYYNGEERAKGNILERFSAQQFPDLHSELNLSSLELGDSALYFCASSGGSAEQYFGPGTRLTVT.

This rearrangement joins TRBV27 to TRBJ2-3; weak D call: TRBD1 (6 bases). This CDR3 is 14 amino acids long. V dropped 8 bases and J dropped 4 bases, with 16 bases sitting between them. Germline values: CDR1 MNHEY, CDR2 SMNVEV (reference sequence). The CDR3 region has the DNA TGTGCCAGCCGCCATACAGGGCCCGCAGATACGCAGTATTTT. It yields the protein CASRHTGPADTQYF.

The rearrangement joins TRBV4-3 to TRBJ2-7; 10 bases map to TRBD2. Germline CDR1 and CDR2: LGHNA and YSLEER. This CDR3 has 17 amino acids. The junction had 8 bases not matched to a gene; V was cut back by 0 bases and J by 3 bases. CDR3 amino acids: CASSQDDGLAGDYEQYF. The CDR3 DNA follows: TGCGCCAGCAGCCAAGATGACGGCCTAGCGGGGGACTACGAGCAGTACTTC.

The chain combines TRBV19 with TRBJ2-6, with TRBD1 matching over 9 bases. The CDR3 length is 16 residues. J was trimmed by 2 bases and V by 10 bases; bases with no gene match: 9. Germline V gene lookup returns CDR1 LNHDA and CDR2 SQIVND (reference sequence). CDR3 nucleotides: TGTGCCACAACAGGGGGCCGGAGGGCTGGGGCCAACGTCCTGACTTTC. This sequence encodes CATTGGRRAGANVLTF.

This chain joins TRBV6-5 and TRBJ2-1, with 7 bases lining up with TRBD2. Unmatched junction bases numbered 12, after V lost 6 bases and J lost 7 bases. In germline, CDR1 is MNHEY, CDR2 SVGAGI. The CDR3 consists of 15 residues. CDR3: CASSQRSGARNEQFF. The CDR3 DNA follows: TGTGCCAGCAGCCAGAGAAGCGGGGCCAGGAATGAGCAGTTCTTC.

This clone has a handful of counts. The rearrangement joins TRBV7-9 to TRBJ1-1, with D perhaps matching TRBD1 (5 bases). The V and J ends lost 5 bases and 1 base respectively, with 17 bases between them. The germline gives CDR1 SEHNR, CDR2 FQNEAQ (reference sequence). CDR3 size: 16 residues. The chain's CDR3 is CASSPTWDSGNTEAFF. CDR3 bases: TGTGCCAGCAGCCCAACATGGGACTCCGGGAACACTGAAGCTTTCTTT.